The rows below give T cell receptor beta chains drawn from one sample of a study of blood T cell repertoires in COVID-19. Some clones are missing from TCRdb's copy, which holds only in-frame ones; the method was immunoSEQ multiplex PCR. The data hold under 350,000 clones, with just under 90% observed a single time. Sequencing was performed on PBMCs or T cells enriched from blood (not recorded which). The receptors here all came from a woman in her sixties who had recovered from COVID-19. CDR3s include the opening cysteine and the closing phenylalanine or tryptophan. Fields, in order: J gene, clone size, V gene, D gene, CDR3 DNA, CDR3 protein. D genes are given only for firm matches. Size tells how often a clone was seen (once, few, many) or the class of an expanded clone, and some rows leave it out.

j_call: TRBJ1-3
clone_size: once
v_call: TRBV7-3
d_call: NA
cdr3_nt: TGTGCCAGCAGCTCCGACGGGAGCTCTGGAAACACCATATATTTT
cdr3_aa: CASSSDGSSGNTIYF

j_call: TRBJ2-1
clone_size: NA
v_call: TRBV10-1
d_call: NA
cdr3_nt: TGCGCCAGCAGTCCTACCCCGACAGGTTCTCGCGAGCAGTTCTTC
cdr3_aa: CASSPTPTGSREQFF

j_call: TRBJ1-2
clone_size: NA
v_call: TRBV5-1
d_call: NA
cdr3_nt: TGCGCCAGCAGCTTATCACAGGCCGCTCAAGGCTACACCTTC
cdr3_aa: CASSLSQAAQGYTF

j_call: TRBJ1-1
clone_size: NA
v_call: TRBV2
d_call: NA
cdr3_nt: TGTGCCAGCAGTGTTTCCAGGATAAACACTGAAGCTTTCTTT
cdr3_aa: CASSVSRINTEAFF

j_call: TRBJ1-4
clone_size: once
v_call: TRBV13
d_call: TRBD1
cdr3_nt: TGTGCCAGCAGCCATCGGGGGACAGGCAAAAAAAATGAAAAACTGTTTTTT
cdr3_aa: CASSHRGTGKKNEKLFF

j_call: TRBJ2-1
clone_size: NA
v_call: TRBV28
d_call: NA
cdr3_nt: TGTGCCAGCAGAGCCGAGGGACATCGGTTCTATGAGCAGTTCTTC
cdr3_aa: CASRAEGHRFYEQFF

j_call: TRBJ1-2
clone_size: NA
v_call: TRBV28
d_call: NA
cdr3_nt: TGTGCCAGCAGCCAATTACCGTCGGGACACGGTTACACCTTC
cdr3_aa: CASSQLPSGHGYTF

j_call: TRBJ1-4
clone_size: NA
v_call: TRBV3-1/TRBV3-2
d_call: TRBD1
cdr3_nt: TGTGCCAGCAGACAAACAACAGGGGGCCATGAAAAACTGTTTTTT
cdr3_aa: CASRQTTGGHEKLFF

j_call: TRBJ1-1
clone_size: NA
v_call: TRBV30
d_call: TRBD1
cdr3_nt: TGTGCCTGGAGTACAGGGGCTCGAGCTTTCTTT
cdr3_aa: CAWSTGARAFF

j_call: TRBJ2-7
clone_size: NA
v_call: TRBV25-1
d_call: TRBD1
cdr3_nt: TGTGCCAGCAGTCGGGACAGGACCTACGAGCAGTACTTC
cdr3_aa: CASSRDRTYEQYF

j_call: TRBJ1-5
clone_size: NA
v_call: TRBV6-5
d_call: NA
cdr3_nt: TGTGCCAGCAGTAATTTCCGGGGGGCCGGTCAGCCCCAGCATTTT
cdr3_aa: CASSNFRGAGQPQHF

j_call: TRBJ2-2
clone_size: NA
v_call: TRBV14
d_call: TRBD1
cdr3_nt: TGTGCCAGCAGAAAGGACAGGGGGCCGGCCGGGGAGCTGTTTTTT
cdr3_aa: CASRKDRGPAGELFF

j_call: TRBJ1-2
clone_size: NA
v_call: TRBV6-5
d_call: NA
cdr3_nt: TGTGCCAGCAGTATGACAGGATCTGCTAACTATGGCTACACCTTC
cdr3_aa: CASSMTGSANYGYTF

j_call: TRBJ2-1
clone_size: NA
v_call: TRBV19
d_call: TRBD2
cdr3_nt: TGTGCCAGTAGTACGGGACTAGCGGGAGTTGAGCAGTTCTTC
cdr3_aa: CASSTGLAGVEQFF

j_call: TRBJ1-6
clone_size: NA
v_call: TRBV19
d_call: NA
cdr3_nt: TGTGCCGGATGGTTGAGGGACACCCCGAGCTCCTATAATTCACCCCTCCACTTT
cdr3_aa: CAGWLRDTPSSYNSPLHF

j_call: TRBJ1-5
clone_size: NA
v_call: TRBV10-3
d_call: NA
cdr3_nt: TGTGCCATCAGACAATATAGCAATCAGCCCCAGCATTTT
cdr3_aa: CAIRQYSNQPQHF

j_call: TRBJ2-3
clone_size: NA
v_call: TRBV7-8
d_call: NA
cdr3_nt: TGTGCCAGCAGCCCTCCCGGGTTAGCGGACATCACAGATACGCAGTATTTT
cdr3_aa: CASSPPGLADITDTQYF

j_call: TRBJ2-3
clone_size: NA
v_call: TRBV28
d_call: NA
cdr3_nt: TGTGCCAGCAGTTTACGGGGGAGCACAGATACGCAGTATTTT
cdr3_aa: CASSLRGSTDTQYF

j_call: TRBJ2-1
clone_size: NA
v_call: TRBV5-1
d_call: NA
cdr3_nt: TGCGCCAGCAGCTTCGGCGGGTCCTACAATGAGCAGTTCTTC
cdr3_aa: CASSFGGSYNEQFF

j_call: TRBJ1-6
clone_size: NA
v_call: TRBV4-1
d_call: NA
cdr3_nt: TGCGCCAGCAGCCAAGATCCAGTTAGCCTTAATTCACCCCTCCACTTT
cdr3_aa: CASSQDPVSLNSPLHF

j_call: TRBJ1-4
clone_size: NA
v_call: TRBV3-1/TRBV3-2
d_call: NA
cdr3_nt: TGTGCCAGCAGCATACAGGCTCCGGGCCGTGGAAAACTGTTTTTT
cdr3_aa: CASSIQAPGRGKLFF

j_call: TRBJ1-1
clone_size: few
v_call: TRBV29-1
d_call: TRBD1
cdr3_nt: TGCAGCGGGCGACAGGGGGCGAACACTGAAGCTTTCTTT
cdr3_aa: CSGRQGANTEAFF